The subject of this entry is one T cell receptor (beta chain). This clonotype was seen a handful of times. Its antigen remains undetermined. The sample holds no much larger clone one base away, and base qualities are not on file. This specimen belongs to a study of CD8 T cells in ankylosing spondylitis (dated by TCRdb to 2015 to 2018). With respect to the entire study: T cell receptor beta repertoires were profiled in healthy donors and ankylosing spondylitis patients so that disease-linked TCR variants could be found. In total, the full study cohort was made up of 110 or so healthy donors and approximately 24 ankylosing spondylitis patients. Peripheral blood was sampled, and synovial fluid was also collected from ankylosing spondylitis patients.

Reads for this sample came from an Illumina HiSeq 2500. Quantitative 5'-RACE with molecular barcodes was used to prepare TCR beta libraries. As for the original processing: A new computational method based on a probabilistic model of VDJ rearrangement was used to identify disease-linked TCR variants. Starting from the raw public reads, TCRdb applied fastp trimming at Q25, assembled clones with MiXCR and retained in-frame beta chains. A single entry per CDR3 protein holds the most common genes and DNA from its merged rows. These V and J calls rely on TCRdb rather than the paper's analysis. For this sample the table gives 150,000 to 200,000 distinct CDR3 sequences, of which over 10% were detected only once. The ten largest clones take up approximately 10% of the sample. Overall study outcomes, separate from this receptor: The disease-linked clones were reported as significantly enriched in matched synovial fluid samples from ankylosing spondylitis patients. A TCR beta motif made up of several highly homologous amino acid variants appeared to be characteristic of blood from ankylosing spondylitis patients. Some motif variants had previously been reported in the synovial fluid and blood of reactive arthritis patients, which suggests shared mechanisms of disease initiation. In peripheral blood, the disease-linked clones were found at relatively low frequencies and had a CD8+ phenotype.

Via the germline V gene, CDR1 is MNHEY and CDR2 SVGAGI. The CDR3 numbers 18 residues from cysteine through phenylalanine. Just CDR3 DNA is preserved here, 54 bases in frame from base 1. The junction shows trimming of 0 bases on V and 6 bases on J, plus 21 bases between the germline ends. This chain is built from TRBV6-5 and TRBJ2-4; the D gene assignment is ambiguous. The clonotype was recovered from a female donor with ankylosing spondylitis or in good health (not recorded which). The source material was blood, either unsorted or a sorted T cell fraction (not recorded which). The CDR3 protein: CASSYSYAVPEDINIQYF. The sequenced DNA is TGTGCCAGCAGTTACTCTTACGCGGTCCCCGAGGATATAAACATTCAGTACTTC.